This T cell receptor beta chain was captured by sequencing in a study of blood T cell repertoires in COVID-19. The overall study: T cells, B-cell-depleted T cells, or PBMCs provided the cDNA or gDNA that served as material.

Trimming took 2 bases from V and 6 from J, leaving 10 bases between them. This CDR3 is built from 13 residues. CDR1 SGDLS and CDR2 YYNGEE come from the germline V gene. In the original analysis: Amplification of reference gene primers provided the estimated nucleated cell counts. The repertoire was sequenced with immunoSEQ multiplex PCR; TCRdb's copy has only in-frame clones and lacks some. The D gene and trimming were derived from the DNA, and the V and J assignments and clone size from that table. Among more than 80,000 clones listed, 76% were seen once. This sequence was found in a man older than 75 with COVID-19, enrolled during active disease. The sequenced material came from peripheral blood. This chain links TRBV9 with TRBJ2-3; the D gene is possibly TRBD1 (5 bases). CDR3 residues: CASSVGGHDTQYF. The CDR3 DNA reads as TGTGCCAGCAGCGTTGGCGGACACGATACGCAGTATTTT.